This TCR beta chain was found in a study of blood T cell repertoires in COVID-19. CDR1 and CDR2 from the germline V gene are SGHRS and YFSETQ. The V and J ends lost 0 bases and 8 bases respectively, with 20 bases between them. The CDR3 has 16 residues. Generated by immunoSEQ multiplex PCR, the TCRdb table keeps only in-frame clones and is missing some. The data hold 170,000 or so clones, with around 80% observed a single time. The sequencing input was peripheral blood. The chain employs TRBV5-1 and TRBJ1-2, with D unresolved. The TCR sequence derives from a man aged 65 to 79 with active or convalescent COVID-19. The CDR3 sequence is CASSLASWSESAGYTF. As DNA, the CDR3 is TGCGCCAGCAGCTTGGCCTCCTGGAGTGAATCGGCCGGCTACACCTTC.